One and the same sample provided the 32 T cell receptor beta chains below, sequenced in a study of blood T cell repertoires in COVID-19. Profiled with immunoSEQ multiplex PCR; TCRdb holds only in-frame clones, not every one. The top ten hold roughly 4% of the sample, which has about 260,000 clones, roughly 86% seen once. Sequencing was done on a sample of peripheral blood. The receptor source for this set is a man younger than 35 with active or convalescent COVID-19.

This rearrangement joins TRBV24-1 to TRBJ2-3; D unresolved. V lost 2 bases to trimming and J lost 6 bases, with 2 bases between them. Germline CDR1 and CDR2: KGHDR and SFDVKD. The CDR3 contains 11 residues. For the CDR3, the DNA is TGTGCCACCAGTGATTCGGATACGCAGTATTTT. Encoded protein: CATSDSDTQYF.

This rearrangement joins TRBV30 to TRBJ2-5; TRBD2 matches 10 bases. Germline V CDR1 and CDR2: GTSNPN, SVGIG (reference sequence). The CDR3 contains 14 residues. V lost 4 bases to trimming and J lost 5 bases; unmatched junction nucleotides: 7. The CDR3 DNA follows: TGTGCCTGGAACCCAGCGGGGGGGCGGGAGACCCAGTACTTC. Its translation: CAWNPAGGRETQYF.

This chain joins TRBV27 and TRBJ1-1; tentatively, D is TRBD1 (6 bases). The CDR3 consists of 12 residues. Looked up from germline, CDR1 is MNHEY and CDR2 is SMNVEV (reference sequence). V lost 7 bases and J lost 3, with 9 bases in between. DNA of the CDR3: TGTGCCAGCAAAGCAGGGGACACTGAAGCTTTCTTT. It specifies CASKAGDTEAFF.

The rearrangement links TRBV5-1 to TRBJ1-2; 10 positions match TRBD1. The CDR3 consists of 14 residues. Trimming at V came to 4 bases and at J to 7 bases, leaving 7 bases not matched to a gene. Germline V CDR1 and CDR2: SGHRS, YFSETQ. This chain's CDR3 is CASSGDRGQAGYTF. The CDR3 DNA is TGCGCCAGCAGCGGCGACAGGGGGCAGGCTGGCTACACCTTC.

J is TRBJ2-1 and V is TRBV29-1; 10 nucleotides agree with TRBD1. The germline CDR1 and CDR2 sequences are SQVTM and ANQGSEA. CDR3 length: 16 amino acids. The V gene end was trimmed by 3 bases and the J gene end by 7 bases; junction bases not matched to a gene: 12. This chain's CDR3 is CSVERTDRGLANEQFF. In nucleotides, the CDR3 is TGCAGCGTTGAGAGAACCGACAGGGGGCTCGCAAATGAGCAGTTCTTC.

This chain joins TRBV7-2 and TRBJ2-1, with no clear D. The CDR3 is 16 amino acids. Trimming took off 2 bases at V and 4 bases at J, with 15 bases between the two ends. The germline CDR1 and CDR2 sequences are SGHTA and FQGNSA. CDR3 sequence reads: CASSLRRGQTYNEQFF. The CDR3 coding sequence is TGTGCCAGCAGCTTAAGACGAGGCCAAACTTACAATGAGCAGTTCTTC.

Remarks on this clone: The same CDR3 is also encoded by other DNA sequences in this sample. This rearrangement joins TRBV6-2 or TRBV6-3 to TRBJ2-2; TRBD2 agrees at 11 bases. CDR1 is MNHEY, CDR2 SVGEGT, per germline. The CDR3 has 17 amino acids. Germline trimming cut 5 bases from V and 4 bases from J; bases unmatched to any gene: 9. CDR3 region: CASSTVAGGLVTGELFF. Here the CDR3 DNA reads TGTGCCAGCAGTACAGTAGCGGGAGGGTTGGTCACCGGGGAGCTGTTTTTT.

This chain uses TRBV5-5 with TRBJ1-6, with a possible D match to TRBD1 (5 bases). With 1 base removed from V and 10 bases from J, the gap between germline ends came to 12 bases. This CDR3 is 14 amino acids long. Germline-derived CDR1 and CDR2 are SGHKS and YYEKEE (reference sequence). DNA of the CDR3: TGTGCCAGCAGCTTGTACCAGGGCGGCTCACCCCTCCACTTT. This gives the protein CASSLYQGGSPLHF.

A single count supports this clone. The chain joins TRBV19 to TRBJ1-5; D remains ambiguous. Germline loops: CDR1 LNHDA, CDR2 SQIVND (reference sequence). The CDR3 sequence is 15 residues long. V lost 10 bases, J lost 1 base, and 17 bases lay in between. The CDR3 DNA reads TGTGCCACCCAGCCGGAGGGAATAAGCAATCAGCCCCAGCATTTT. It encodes CATQPEGISNQPQHF.

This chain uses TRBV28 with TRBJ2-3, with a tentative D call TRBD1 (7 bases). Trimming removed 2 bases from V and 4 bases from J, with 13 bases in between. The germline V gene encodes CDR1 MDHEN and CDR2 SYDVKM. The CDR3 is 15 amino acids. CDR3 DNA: TGTGCCAGCAGTTTACTCGACAGGGAGGCAGATACGCAGTATTTT. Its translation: CASSLLDREADTQYF.

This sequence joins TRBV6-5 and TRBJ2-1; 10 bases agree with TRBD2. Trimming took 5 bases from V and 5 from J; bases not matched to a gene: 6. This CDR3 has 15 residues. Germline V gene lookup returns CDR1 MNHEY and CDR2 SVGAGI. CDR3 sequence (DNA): TGTGCCAGCAGTCCCGAGCGGGGGGGCCACAATGAGCAGTTCTTC. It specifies CASSPERGGHNEQFF.

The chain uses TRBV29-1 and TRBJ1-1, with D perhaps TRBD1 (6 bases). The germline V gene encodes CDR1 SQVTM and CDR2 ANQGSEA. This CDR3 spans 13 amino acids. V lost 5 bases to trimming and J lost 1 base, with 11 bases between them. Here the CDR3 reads CSVRTVGNTEAFF. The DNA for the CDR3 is TGCAGCGTTAGGACAGTCGGGAACACTGAAGCTTTCTTT.

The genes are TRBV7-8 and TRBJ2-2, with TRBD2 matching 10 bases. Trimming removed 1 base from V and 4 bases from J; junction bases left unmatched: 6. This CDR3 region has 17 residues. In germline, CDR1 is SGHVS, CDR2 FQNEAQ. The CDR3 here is CASSLGSGRAGTGELFF. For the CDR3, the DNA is TGTGCCAGCAGCTTAGGAAGCGGGAGGGCCGGCACCGGGGAGCTGTTTTTT. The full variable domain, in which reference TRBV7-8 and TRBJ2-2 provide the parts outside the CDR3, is GAGVSQSPRYKVAKRGQDVALRCDPISGHVSLFWYQQALGQGPEFLTYFQNEAQLDKSGLPSDRFFAERPEGSVSTLKIQRTQQEDSAVYLCASSLGSGRAGTGELFFGEGSRLTVL.

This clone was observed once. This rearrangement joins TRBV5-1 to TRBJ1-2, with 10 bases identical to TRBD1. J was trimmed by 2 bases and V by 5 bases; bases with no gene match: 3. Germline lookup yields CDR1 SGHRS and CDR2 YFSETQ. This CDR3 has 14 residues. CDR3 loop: CASSRTGGNYGYTF. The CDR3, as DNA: TGCGCCAGCAGTAGGACAGGGGGGAACTATGGCTACACCTTC.

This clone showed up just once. In nucleotides, the CDR3 is TGTGCCAGCAGTCCTTCAGGGGAGCAGTTCTTC. It specifies CASSPSGEQFF. This chain connects TRBV28 to TRBJ2-1; a weak D match, TRBD1 (5 bases). The germline V gene has CDR1 MDHEN and CDR2 SYDVKM. This CDR3 comprises 11 residues. V lost 5 bases, J lost 10 bases, and 9 bases lay in between.

CDR3 amino acids: CAWRRGVQETQYF. In nucleotides, the CDR3 is TGTGCCTGGAGGCGGGGGGTCCAAGAGACCCAGTACTTC. The chain combines TRBV30 with TRBJ2-5, with TRBD2 matching over 8 bases. V gave up 3 bases and J gave up 1 base; unmatched junction bases: 1. This CDR3 has 13 residues. Germline assignment: CDR1 GTSNPN and CDR2 SVGIG (reference sequence).

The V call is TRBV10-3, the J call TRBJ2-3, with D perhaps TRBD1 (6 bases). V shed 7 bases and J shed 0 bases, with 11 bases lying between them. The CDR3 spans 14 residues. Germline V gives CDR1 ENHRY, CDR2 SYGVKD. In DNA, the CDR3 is TGTGCCATCAAACCAGGGGTTAGCACAGATACGCAGTATTTT. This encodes CAIKPGVSTDTQYF.

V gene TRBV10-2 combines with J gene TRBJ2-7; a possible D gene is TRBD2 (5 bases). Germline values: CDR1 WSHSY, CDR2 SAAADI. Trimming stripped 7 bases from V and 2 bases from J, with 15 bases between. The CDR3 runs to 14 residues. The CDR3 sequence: CASNPSGNPYEQYF. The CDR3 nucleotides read TGCGCCAGCAACCCTTCGGGGAACCCCTACGAGCAGTACTTC.

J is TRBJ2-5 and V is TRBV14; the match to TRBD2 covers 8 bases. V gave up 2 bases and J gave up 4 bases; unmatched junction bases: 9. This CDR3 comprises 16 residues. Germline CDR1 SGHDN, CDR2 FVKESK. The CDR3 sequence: CASSQSTSGRTETQYF. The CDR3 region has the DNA TGTGCCAGCAGCCAATCAACAAGCGGGAGAACAGAGACCCAGTACTTC.

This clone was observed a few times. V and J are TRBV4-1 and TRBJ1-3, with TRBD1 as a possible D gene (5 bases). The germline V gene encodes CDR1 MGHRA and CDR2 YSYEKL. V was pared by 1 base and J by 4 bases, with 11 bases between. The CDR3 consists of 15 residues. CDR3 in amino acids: CASSQAGLFGNTIYF. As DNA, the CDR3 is TGCGCCAGCAGCCAAGCAGGGCTTTTCGGAAACACCATATATTTT.

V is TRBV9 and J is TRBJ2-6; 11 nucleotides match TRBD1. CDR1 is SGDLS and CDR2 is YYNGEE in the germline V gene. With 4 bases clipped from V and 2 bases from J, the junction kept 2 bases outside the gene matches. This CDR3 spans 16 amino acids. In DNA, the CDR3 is TGTGCCAGCAGCTGGGACAGGGGGACTGGGGCCAACGTCCTGACTTTC. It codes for CASSWDRGTGANVLTF.

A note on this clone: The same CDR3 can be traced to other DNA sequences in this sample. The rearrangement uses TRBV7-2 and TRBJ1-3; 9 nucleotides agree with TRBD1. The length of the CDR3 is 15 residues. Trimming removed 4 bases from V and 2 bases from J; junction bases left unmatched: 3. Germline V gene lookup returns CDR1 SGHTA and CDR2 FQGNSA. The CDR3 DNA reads TGTGCCAGCAGCTGGGGACAGGGAACTGGAAACACCATATATTTT. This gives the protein CASSWGQGTGNTIYF. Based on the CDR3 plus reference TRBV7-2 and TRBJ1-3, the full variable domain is GAGVSQSPSNKVTEKGKDVELRCDPISGHTALYWYRQSLGQGLEFLIYFQGNSAPDKSGLPSDRFSAERTGGSVSTLTIQRTQQEDSAVYLCASSWGQGTGNTIYFGEGSWLTVV.

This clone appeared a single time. The CDR3 spells CASEGQMNTEAFF. The DNA for the CDR3 is TGTGCCAGCGAGGGCCAGATGAACACTGAAGCTTTCTTT. J is TRBJ1-1 and V is TRBV3-1 (or the pseudogene TRBV3-2); D remains ambiguous. V was pared by 8 bases and J by 0 bases, with 10 bases between. Germline V gene data show CDR1 as LGHDT and CDR2 as YNNKEL (reference sequence). CDR3 length: 13 amino acids.

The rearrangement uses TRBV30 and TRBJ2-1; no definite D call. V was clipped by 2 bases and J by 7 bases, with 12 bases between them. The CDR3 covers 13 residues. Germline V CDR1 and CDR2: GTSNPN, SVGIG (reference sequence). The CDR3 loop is CAWSSSLENEQFF. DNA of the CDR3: TGTGCCTGGAGTTCCTCTCTGGAGAATGAGCAGTTCTTC. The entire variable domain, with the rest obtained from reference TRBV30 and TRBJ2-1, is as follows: SQTIHQWPATLVQPVGSPLSLECTVEGTSNPNLYWYRQAAGRGLQLLFYSVGIGQISSEVPQNLSASRPQDRQFILSSKKLLLSDSGFYLCAWSSSLENEQFFGPGTRLTVL.

The CDR3 nucleotides are TGTGCCTGGAGTGTACGCCTTGGCGCTTTCTTT. Its protein is CAWSVRLGAFF. V and J are TRBV30 and TRBJ1-1, with D unclear. Trimming stripped 0 bases from V and 11 bases from J, with 10 bases between. Looked up from germline, CDR1 is GTSNPN and CDR2 is SVGIG (reference sequence). This CDR3 contains 11 residues. The full variable domain, completed using reference TRBV30 and TRBJ1-1, is SQTIHQWPATLVQPVGSPLSLECTVEGTSNPNLYWYRQAAGRGLQLLFYSVGIGQISSEVPQNLSASRPQDRQFILSSKKLLLSDSGFYLCAWSVRLGAFFGQGTRLTVV.

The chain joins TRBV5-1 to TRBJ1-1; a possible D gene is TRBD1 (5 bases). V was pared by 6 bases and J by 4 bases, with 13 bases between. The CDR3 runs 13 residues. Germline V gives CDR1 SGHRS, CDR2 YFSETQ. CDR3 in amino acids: CASTRAGFTEAFF. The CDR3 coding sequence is TGCGCCAGCACCAGGGCGGGGTTCACTGAAGCTTTCTTT. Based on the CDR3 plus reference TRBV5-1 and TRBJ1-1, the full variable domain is KAGVTQTPRYLIKTRGQQVTLSCSPISGHRSVSWYQQTPGQGLQFLFEYFSETQRNKGNFPGRFSGRQFSNSRSEMNVSTLELGDSALYLCASTRAGFTEAFFGQGTRLTVV.

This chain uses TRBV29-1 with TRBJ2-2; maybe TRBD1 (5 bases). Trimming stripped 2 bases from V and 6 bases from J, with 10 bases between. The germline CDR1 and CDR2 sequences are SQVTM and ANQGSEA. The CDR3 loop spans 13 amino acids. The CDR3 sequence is CSVERGESGELFF. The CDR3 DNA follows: TGCAGCGTTGAAAGGGGCGAGTCCGGGGAGCTGTTTTTT.

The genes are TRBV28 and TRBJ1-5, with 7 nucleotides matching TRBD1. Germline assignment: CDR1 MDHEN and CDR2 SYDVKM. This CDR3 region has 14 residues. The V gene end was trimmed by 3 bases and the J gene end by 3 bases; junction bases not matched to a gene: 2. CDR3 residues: CASSLGQFNQPQHF. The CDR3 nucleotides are TGTGCCAGCAGTTTGGGACAGTTCAATCAGCCCCAGCATTTT. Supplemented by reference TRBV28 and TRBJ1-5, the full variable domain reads DVKVTQSSRYLVKRTGEKVFLECVQDMDHENMFWYRQDPGLGLRLIYFSYDVKMKEKGDIPEGYSVSREKKERFSLILESASTNQTSMYLCASSLGQFNQPQHFGDGTRLSIL.

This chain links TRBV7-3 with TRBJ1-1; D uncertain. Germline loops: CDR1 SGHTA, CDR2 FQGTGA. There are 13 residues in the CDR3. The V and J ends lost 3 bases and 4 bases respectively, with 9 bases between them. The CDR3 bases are TGTGCCAGCAGCTTGCTATCTGGCACTGAAGCTTTCTTT. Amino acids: CASSLLSGTEAFF.

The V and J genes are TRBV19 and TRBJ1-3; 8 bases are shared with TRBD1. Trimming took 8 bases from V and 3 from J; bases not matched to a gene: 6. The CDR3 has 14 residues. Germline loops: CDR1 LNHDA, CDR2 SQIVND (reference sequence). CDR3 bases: TGTGCCAGTGCGCCCGACAGGGGTGGAAACACCATATATTTT. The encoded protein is CASAPDRGGNTIYF.

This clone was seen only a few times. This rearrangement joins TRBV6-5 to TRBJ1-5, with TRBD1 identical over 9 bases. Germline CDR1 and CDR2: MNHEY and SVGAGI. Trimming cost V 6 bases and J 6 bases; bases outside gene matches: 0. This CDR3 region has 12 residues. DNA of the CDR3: TGTGCCAGCAGGACAGGGGGTCAGCCCCAGCATTTT. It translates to CASRTGGQPQHF.

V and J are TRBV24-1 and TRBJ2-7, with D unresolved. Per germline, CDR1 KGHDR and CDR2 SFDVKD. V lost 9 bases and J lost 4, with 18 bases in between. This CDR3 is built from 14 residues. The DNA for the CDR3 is TGTGCCACCCTCAGTAACCCTACAGAATACGAGCAGTACTTC. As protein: CATLSNPTEYEQYF.